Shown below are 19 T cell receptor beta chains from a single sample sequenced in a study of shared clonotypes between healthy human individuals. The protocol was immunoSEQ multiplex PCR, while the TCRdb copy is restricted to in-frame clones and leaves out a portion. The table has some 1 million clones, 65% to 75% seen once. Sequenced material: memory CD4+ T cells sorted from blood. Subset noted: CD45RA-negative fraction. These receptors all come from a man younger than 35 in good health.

The CDR3 protein is CAARGTTNEKLFF. The CDR3 bases are TGTGCCGCCCGGGGGACAACTAATGAAAAACTGTTTTTT. V is TRBV7-9 and J is TRBJ1-4, with D possibly being TRBD1 (5 bases). This CDR3 contains 13 residues. Per the germline V gene, CDR1 is SEHNR and CDR2 is FQNEAQ (reference sequence). V was shortened by 11 bases and J by 0 bases, with 10 bases between the two germline ends.

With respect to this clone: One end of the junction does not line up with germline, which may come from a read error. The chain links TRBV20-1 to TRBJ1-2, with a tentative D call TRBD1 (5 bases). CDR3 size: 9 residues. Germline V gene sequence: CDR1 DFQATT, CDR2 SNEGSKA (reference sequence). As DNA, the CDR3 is TGCAACCTCCGGGACTCAATTCCCTTC. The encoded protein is CNLRDSIPF.

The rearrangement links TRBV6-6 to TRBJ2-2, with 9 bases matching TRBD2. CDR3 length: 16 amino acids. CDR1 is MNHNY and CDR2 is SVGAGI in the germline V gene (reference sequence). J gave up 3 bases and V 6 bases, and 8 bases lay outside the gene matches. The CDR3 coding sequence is TGTGCCAGCAGAGATCCACCTAGCGGGGACACCGGGGAGCTGTTTTTT. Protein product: CASRDPPSGDTGELFF.

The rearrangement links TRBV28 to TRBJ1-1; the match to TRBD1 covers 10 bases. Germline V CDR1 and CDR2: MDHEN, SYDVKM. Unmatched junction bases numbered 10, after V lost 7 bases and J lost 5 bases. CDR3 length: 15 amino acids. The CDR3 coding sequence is TGTGCCAGCATCCAATCTCCGGGACAGGGGACTGAAGCTTTCTTT. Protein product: CASIQSPGQGTEAFF.

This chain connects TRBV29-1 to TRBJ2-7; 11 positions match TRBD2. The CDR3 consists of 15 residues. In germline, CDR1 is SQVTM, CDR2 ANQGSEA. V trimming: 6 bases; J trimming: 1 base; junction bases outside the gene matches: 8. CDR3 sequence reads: CSVKIGTSGSYEQYF. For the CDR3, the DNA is TGCAGCGTAAAAATAGGGACTAGCGGATCCTACGAGCAGTACTTC.

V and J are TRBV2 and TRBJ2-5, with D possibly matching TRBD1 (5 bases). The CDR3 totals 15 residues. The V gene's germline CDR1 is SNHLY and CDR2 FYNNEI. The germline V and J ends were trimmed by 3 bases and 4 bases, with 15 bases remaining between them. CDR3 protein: CASSEPRAGGETQYF. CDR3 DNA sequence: TGTGCCAGCAGTGAGCCCAGGGCAGGCGGAGAGACCCAGTACTTC.

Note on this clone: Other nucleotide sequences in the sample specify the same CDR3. The CDR3 region has the DNA TGTGCCAGCAGCAGGGACAGGAACACCGGGGAGCTGTTTTTT. Protein product: CASSRDRNTGELFF. This chain uses TRBV5-6 with TRBJ2-2, with 7 bases identical to TRBD1. The length of the CDR3 is 14 residues. Looked up from germline, CDR1 is SGHDT and CDR2 is YYEEEE. J was trimmed by 1 base and V by 4 bases; bases with no gene match: 1.

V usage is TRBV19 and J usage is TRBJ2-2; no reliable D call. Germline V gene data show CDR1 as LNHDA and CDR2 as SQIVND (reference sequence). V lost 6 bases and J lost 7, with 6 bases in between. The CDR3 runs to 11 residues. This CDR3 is CASRRYGELFF. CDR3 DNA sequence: TGTGCCAGTAGGCGCTACGGGGAGCTGTTTTTT.

DNA of the CDR3: TGTGCCAGCAGCTTAGATGGGACACCGGAGACCCAGTACTTC. It translates to CASSLDGTPETQYF. The rearrangement uses TRBV11-1 and TRBJ2-5, with D tentatively TRBD1 (6 bases). The germline gives CDR1 SGHAT, CDR2 FQDESV (reference sequence). V was shortened by 1 base and J by 5 bases, with 11 bases between the two germline ends. The CDR3 contains 14 residues.

CDR3 loop: CASSPGSDNNEQFF. The CDR3 DNA is TGCGCCAGCAGCCCGGGGTCCGATAACAATGAGCAGTTCTTC. The rearrangement uses TRBV5-1 and TRBJ2-1; weak D call: TRBD2 (5 bases). The germline V gene encodes CDR1 SGHRS and CDR2 YFSETQ. V lost 4 bases, J lost 5 bases, and 13 bases lay in between. This CDR3 region has 14 residues. Using reference TRBV5-1 and TRBJ2-1 for the parts outside the CDR3, the full variable domain is KAGVTQTPRYLIKTRGQQVTLSCSPISGHRSVSWYQQTPGQGLQFLFEYFSETQRNKGNFPGRFSGRQFSNSRSEMNVSTLELGDSALYLCASSPGSDNNEQFFGPGTRLTVL.

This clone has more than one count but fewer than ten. The CDR3 reads CSVQRTEAFF. The CDR3 bases are TGCAGCGTACAGAGGACTGAAGCTTTCTTT. The chain links TRBV29-1 to TRBJ1-1; no firm D call. The CDR3 sequence is 10 residues long. Per the germline V gene, CDR1 is SQVTM and CDR2 is ANQGSEA. V was pared by 6 bases and J by 5 bases, with 7 bases between.

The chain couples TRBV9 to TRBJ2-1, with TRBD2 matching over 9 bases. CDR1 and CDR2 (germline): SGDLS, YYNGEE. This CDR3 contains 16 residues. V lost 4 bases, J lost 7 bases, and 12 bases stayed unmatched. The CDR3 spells CASSPPPGLAVNEQFF. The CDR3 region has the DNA TGTGCCAGCAGCCCACCCCCGGGACTAGCAGTAAATGAGCAGTTCTTC.

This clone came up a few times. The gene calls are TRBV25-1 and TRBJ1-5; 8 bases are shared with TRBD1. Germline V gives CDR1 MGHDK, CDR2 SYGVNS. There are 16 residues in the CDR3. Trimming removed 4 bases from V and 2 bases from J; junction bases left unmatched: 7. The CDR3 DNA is TGTGCCAGCAGTGGGACTTCAGGGGGCCGCAATCAGCCCCAGCATTTT. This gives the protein CASSGTSGGRNQPQHF.

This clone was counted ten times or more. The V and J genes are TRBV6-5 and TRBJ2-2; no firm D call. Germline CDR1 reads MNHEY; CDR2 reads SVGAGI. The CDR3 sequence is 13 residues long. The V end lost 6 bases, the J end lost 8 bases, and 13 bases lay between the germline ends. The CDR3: CASRPESRGELFF. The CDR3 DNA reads TGTGCCAGCAGACCGGAATCTAGGGGGGAGCTGTTTTTT.

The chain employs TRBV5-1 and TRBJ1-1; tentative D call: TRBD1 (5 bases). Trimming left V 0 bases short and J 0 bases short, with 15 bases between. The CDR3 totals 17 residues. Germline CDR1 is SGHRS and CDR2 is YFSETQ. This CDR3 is CASSLVGIGAMNTEAFF. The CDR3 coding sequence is TGCGCCAGCAGCTTGGTGGGAATTGGGGCCATGAACACTGAAGCTTTCTTT.

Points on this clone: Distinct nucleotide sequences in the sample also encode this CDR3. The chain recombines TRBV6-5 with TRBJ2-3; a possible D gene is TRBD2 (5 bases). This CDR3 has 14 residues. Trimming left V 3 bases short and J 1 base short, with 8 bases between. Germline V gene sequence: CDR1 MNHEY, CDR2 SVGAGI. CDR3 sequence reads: CASSYSGGTDTQYF. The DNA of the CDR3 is TGTGCCAGCAGTTATTCCGGGGGCACAGATACGCAGTATTTT.

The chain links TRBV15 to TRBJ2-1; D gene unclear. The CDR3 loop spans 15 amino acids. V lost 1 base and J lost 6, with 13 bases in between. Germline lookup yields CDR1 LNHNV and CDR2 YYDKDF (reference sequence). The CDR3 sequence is CATSRGLAARNEQFF. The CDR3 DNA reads TGTGCCACCAGCAGAGGATTGGCGGCCCGCAATGAGCAGTTCTTC.

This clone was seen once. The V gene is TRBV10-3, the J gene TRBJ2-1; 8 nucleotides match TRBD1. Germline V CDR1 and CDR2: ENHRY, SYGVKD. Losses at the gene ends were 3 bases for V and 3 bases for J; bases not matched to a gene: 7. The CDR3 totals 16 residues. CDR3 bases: TGTGCCATCAGTGACCGGACAGGGACGTTCTACAATGAGCAGTTCTTC. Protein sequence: CAISDRTGTFYNEQFF.

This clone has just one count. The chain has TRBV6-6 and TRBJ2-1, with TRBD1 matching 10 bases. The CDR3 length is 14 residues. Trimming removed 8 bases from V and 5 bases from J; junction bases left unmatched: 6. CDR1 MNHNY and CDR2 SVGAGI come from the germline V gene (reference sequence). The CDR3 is CASREGQGHNEQFF. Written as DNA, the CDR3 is TGTGCCAGCCGCGAGGGACAGGGGCACAATGAGCAGTTCTTC.